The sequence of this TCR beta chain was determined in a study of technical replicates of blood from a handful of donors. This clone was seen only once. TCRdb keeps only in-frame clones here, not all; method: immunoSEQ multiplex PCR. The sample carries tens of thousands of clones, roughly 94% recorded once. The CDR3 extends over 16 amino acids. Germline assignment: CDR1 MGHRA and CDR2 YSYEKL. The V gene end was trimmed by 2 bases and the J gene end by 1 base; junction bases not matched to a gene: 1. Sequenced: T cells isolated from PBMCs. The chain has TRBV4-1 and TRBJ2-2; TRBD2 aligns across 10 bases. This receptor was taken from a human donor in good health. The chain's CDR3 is CASSQRTSGNTGELFF. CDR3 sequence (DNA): TGCGCCAGCAGCCAAAGGACTAGCGGGAACACCGGGGAGCTGTTTTTT.